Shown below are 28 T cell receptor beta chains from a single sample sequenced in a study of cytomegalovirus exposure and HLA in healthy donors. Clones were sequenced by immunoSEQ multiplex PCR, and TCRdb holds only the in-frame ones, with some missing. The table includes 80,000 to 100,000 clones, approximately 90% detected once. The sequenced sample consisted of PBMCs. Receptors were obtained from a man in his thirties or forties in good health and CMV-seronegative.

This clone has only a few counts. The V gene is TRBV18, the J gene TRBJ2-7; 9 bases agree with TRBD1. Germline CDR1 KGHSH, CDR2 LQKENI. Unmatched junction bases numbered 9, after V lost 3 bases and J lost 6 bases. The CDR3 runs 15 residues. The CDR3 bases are TGTGCCAGCTCACCGGCACGGGACAGGGCTGTCGAGCAGTACTTC. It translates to CASSPARDRAVEQYF.

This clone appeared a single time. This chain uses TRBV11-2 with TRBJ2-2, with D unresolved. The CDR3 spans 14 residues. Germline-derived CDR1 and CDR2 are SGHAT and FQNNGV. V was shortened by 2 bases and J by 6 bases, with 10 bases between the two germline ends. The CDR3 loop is CASSLTRTPGELFF. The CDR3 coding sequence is TGTGCCAGCAGCTTAACGAGAACTCCCGGGGAGCTGTTTTTT.

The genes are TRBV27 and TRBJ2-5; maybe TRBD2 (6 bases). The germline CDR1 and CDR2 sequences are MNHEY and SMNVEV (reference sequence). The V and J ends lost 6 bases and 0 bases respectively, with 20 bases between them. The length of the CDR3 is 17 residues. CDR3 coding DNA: TGTGCCAGCAGCTTCCCAAATAGCGGAGCTTACCAAGAGACCCAGTACTTC. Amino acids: CASSFPNSGAYQETQYF.

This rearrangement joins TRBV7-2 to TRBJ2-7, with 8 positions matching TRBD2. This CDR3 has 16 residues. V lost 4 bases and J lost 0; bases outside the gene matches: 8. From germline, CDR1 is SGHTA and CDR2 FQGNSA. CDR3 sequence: CASSSRLAPSSYEQYF. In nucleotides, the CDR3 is TGTGCCAGCAGCTCGCGACTAGCGCCAAGCTCCTACGAGCAGTACTTC.

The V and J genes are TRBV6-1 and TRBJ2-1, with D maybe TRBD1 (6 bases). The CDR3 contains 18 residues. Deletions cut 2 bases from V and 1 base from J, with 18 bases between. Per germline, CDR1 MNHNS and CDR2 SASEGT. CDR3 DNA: TGTGCCAGCAGTGAAAGGGGTTACAGGGATGGGTCCTACAATGAGCAGTTCTTC. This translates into CASSERGYRDGSYNEQFF.

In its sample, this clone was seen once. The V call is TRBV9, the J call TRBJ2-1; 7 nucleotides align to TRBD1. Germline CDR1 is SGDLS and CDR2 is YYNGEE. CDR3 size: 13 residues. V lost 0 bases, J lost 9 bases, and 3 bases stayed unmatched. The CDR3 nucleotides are TGTGCCAGCAGCGTAGAGGGGGCCACTGAGCAGTTCTTC. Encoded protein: CASSVEGATEQFF.

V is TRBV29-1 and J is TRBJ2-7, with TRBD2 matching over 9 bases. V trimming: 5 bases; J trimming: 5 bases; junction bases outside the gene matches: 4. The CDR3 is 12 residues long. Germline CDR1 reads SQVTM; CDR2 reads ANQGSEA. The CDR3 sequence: CSVSGLAHEQYF. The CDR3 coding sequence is TGCAGCGTTTCGGGACTAGCCCACGAGCAGTACTTC.

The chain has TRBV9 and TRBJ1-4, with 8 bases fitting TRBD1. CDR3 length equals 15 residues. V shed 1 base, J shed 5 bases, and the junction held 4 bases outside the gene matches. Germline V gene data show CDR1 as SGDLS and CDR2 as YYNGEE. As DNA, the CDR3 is TGTGCCAGCAGCGTACAGGACAGGGCGAATGAAAAACTGTTTTTT. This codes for CASSVQDRANEKLFF.

The CDR3 coding sequence is TGTGCCAGCAGCGACCGGGACAGGGGTTCTTACGAGCAGTACTTC. Protein sequence: CASSDRDRGSYEQYF. This chain uses TRBV7-8 with TRBJ2-7; 10 bases are shared with TRBD1. V lost 5 bases and J lost 4; bases outside the gene matches: 8. The length of the CDR3 is 15 residues. CDR1 is SGHVS, CDR2 FQNEAQ, per germline.

CDR3 coding DNA: TGTGCCAGCAGCCGACTCGAAGAGACCCAGTACTTC. Protein sequence: CASSRLEETQYF. This chain uses TRBV5-6 with TRBJ2-5; D unresolved. Germline-derived CDR1 and CDR2 are SGHDT and YYEEEE. V shed 4 bases and J shed 3 bases, with 7 bases lying between them. The CDR3 runs to 12 residues. The whole variable domain, remainder taken from reference TRBV5-6 and TRBJ2-5, is DAGVTQSPTHLIKTRGQQVTLRCSPKSGHDTVSWYQQALGQGPQFIFQYYEEEERQRGNFPDRFSGHQFPNYSSELNVNALLLGDSALYLCASSRLEETQYFGPGTRLLVL.

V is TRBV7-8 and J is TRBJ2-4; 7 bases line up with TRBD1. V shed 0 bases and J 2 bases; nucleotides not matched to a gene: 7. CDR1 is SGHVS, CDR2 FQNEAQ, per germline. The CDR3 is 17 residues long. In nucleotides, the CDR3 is TGTGCCAGCAGCTTAGCGGGGACAGCCGTTTCCAAAAACATTCAGTACTTC. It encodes CASSLAGTAVSKNIQYF.

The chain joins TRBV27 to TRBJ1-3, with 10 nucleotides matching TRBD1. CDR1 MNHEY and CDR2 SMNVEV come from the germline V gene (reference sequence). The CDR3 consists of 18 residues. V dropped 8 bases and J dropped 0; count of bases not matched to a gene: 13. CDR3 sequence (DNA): TGTGCCAGCGGACCGGGACAGGGGTTATCTAGCTCTGGAAACACCATATATTTT. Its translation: CASGPGQGLSSSGNTIYF.

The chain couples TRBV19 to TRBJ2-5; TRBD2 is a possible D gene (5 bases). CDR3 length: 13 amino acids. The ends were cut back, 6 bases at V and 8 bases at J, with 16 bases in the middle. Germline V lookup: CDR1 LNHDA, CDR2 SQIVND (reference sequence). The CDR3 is CASSAGHLSTQYF. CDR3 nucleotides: TGTGCCAGTAGCGCGGGTCACCTAAGCACCCAGTACTTC.

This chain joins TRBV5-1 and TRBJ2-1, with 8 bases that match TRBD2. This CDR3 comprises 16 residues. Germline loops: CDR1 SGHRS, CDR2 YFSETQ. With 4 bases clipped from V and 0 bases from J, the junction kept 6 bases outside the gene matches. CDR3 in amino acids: CASSATSGGSYNEQFF. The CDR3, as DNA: TGCGCCAGCAGCGCAACTAGCGGAGGCTCCTACAATGAGCAGTTCTTC. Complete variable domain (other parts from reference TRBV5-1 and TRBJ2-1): KAGVTQTPRYLIKTRGQQVTLSCSPISGHRSVSWYQQTPGQGLQFLFEYFSETQRNKGNFPGRFSGRQFSNSRSEMNVSTLELGDSALYLCASSATSGGSYNEQFFGPGTRLTVL.

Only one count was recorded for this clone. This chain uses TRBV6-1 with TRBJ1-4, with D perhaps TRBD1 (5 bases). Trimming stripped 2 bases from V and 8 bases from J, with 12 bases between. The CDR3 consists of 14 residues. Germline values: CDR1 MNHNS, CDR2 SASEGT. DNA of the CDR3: TGTGCCAGCAGTGAACGGGCAGGGCGGGAAAAACTGTTTTTT. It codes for CASSERAGREKLFF.

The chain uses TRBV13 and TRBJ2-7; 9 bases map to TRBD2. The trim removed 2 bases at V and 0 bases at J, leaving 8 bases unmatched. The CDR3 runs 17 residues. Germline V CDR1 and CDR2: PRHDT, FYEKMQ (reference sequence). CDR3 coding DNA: TGTGCCAGCAGCTTACTTGCGGGGGGGGCCAACTCCTACGAGCAGTACTTC. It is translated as CASSLLAGGANSYEQYF.

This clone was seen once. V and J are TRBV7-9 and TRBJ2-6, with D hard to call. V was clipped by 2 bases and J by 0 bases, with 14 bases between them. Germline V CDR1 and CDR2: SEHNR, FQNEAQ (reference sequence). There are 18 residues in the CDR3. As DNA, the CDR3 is TGTGCCAGCAGCTTATCGTTCGGCGGTTACTCTGGGGCCAACGTCCTGACTTTC. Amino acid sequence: CASSLSFGGYSGANVLTF.

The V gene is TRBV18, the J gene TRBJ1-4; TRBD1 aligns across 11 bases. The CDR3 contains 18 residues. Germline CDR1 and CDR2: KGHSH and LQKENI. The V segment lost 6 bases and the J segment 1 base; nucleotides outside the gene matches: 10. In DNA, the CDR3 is TGTGCCAGCTCGTCCGGGACAGGGGGAGGAGAAACTAATGAAAAACTGTTTTTT. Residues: CASSSGTGGGETNEKLFF.

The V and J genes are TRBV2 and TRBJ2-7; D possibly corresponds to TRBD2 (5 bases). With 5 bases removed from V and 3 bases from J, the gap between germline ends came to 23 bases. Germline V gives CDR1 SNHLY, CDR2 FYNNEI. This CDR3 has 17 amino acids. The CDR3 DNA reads TGTGCCAGCAGTTTTCGGACTGGGTCTTCTTTCTACTACGAGCAGTACTTC. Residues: CASSFRTGSSFYYEQYF.

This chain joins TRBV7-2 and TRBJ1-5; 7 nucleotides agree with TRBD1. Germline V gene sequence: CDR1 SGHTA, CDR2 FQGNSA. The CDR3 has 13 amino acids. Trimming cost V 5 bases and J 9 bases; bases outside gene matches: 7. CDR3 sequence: CASSPNRGGPQHF. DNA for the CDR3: TGTGCCAGCAGCCCAAACAGGGGAGGGCCCCAGCATTTT.

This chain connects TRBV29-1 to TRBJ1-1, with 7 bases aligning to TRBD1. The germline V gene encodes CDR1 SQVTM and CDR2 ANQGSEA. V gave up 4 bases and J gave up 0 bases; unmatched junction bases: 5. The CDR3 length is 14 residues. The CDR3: CSVGDRVVNTEAFF. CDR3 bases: TGCAGCGTTGGAGACAGGGTGGTGAACACTGAAGCTTTCTTT. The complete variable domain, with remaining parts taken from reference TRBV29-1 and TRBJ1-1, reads SAVISQKPSRDICQRGTSLTIQCQVDSQVTMMFWYRQQPGQSLTLIATANQGSEATYESGFVIDKFPISRPNLTFSTLTVSNMSPEDSSIYLCSVGDRVVNTEAFFGQGTRLTVV.

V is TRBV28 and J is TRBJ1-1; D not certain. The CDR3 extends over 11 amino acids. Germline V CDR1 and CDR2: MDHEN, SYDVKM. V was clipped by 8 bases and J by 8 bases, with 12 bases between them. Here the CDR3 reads CASFYRSEAFF. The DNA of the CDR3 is TGTGCCAGCTTCTACCGGTCAGAAGCTTTCTTT. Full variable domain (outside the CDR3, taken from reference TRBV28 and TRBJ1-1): DVKVTQSSRYLVKRTGEKVFLECVQDMDHENMFWYRQDPGLGLRLIYFSYDVKMKEKGDIPEGYSVSREKKERFSLILESASTNQTSMYLCASFYRSEAFFGQGTRLTVV.

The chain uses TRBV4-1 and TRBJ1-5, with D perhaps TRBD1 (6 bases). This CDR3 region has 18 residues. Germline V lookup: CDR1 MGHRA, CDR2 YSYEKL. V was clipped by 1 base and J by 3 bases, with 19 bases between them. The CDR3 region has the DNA TGCGCCAGCAGCCAAGCCTGTTTGCAGGGGAGATCCAATCAGCCCCAGCATTTT. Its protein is CASSQACLQGRSNQPQHF.

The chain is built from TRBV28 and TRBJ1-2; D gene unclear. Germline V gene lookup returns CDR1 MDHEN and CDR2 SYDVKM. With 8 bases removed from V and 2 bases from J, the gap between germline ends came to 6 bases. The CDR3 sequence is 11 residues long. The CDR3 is CASGANYGYTF. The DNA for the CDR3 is TGTGCCAGCGGAGCCAACTATGGCTACACCTTC.

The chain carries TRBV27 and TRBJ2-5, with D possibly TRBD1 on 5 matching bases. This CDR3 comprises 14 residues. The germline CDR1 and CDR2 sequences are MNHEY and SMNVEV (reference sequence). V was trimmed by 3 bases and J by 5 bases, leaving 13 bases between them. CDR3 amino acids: CASSFRVGVETQYF. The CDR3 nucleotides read TGTGCCAGCAGTTTCAGGGTAGGGGTCGAGACCCAGTACTTC.

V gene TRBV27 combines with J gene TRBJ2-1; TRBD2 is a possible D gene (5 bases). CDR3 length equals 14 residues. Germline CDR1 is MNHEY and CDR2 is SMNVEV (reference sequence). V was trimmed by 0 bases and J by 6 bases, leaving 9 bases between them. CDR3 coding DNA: TGTGCCAGCAGTTTATCAGGCGGGCGCAATGAGCAGTTCTTC. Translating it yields CASSLSGGRNEQFF.

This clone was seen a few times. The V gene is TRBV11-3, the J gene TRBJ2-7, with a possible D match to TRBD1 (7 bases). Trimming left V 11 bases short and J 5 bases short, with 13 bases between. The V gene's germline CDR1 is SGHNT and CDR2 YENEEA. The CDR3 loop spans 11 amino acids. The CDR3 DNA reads TGTGCCGGGGGGACAGTCCACGAGCAGTACTTC. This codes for CAGGTVHEQYF.

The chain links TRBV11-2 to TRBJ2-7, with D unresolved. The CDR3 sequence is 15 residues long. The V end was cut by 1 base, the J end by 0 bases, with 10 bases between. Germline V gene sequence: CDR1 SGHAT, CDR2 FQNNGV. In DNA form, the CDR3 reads TGTGCCAGCAGCTTAGGCAAACACCTCTCCTACGAGCAGTACTTC. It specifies CASSLGKHLSYEQYF.